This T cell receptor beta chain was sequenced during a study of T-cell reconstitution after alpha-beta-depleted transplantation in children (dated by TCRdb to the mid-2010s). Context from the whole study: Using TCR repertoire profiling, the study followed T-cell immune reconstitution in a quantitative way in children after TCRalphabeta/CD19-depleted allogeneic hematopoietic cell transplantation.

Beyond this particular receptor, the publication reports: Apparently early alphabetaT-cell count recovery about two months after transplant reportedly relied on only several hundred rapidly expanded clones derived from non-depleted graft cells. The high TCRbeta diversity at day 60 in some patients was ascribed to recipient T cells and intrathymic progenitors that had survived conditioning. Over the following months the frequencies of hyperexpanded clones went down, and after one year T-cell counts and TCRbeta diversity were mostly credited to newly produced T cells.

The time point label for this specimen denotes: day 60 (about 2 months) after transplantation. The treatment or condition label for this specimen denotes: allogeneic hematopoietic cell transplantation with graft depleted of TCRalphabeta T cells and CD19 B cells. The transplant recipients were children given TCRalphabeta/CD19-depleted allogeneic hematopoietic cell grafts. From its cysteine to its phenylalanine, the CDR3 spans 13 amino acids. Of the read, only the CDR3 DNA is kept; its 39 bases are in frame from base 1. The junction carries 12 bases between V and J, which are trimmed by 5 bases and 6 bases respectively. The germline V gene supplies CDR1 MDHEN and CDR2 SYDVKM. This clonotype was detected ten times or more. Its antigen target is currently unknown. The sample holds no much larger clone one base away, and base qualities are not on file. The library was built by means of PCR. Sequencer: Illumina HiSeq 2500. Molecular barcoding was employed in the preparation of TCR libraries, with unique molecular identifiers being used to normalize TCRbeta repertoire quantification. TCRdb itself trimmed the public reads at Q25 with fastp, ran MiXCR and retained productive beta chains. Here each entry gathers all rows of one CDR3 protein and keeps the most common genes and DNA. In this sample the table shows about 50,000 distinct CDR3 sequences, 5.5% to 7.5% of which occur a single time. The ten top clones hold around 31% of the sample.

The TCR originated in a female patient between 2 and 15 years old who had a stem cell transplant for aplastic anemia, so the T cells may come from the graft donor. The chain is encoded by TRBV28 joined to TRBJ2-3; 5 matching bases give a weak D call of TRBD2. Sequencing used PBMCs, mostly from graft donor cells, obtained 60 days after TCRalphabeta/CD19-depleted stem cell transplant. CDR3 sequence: CASSPQPGDTQYF. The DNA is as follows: TGTGCCAGCAGTCCCCAGCCGGGGGATACGCAGTATTTT.